These 28 T cell receptor beta chains share one sample of origin, sequenced in a study of beta chain features in type 1 diabetes. cDNA synthesis used the whole RNA isolate, giving expressed TCRB sequences. Using immunoSEQ multiplex PCR, the repertoire was profiled, and TCRdb retains in-frame clones only, with some absent. Altogether around 400,000 clones are present, roughly 12% being singletons, with the ten largest covering roughly 0.015%. The specimen sequenced was naive CD4+ T cells from blood. These receptors were obtained from a man aged 18 to 30 in good health.

This clone showed up just a few times. This rearrangement joins TRBV27 to TRBJ1-2; D may be TRBD1 (6 bases). Trimming took 4 bases from V and 8 from J, leaving 17 bases between them. CDR1 and CDR2 from the germline V gene are MNHEY and SMNVEV (reference sequence). The CDR3 length is 14 residues. CDR3 region: CASSSGQFDGGYTF. In nucleotides, the CDR3 is TGTGCCAGCAGTTCCGGACAGTTTGATGGGGGCTACACCTTC.

The chain carries TRBV30 and TRBJ2-3, with D possibly TRBD2 on 5 matching bases. From germline, CDR1 is GTSNPN and CDR2 SVGIG (reference sequence). This CDR3 spans 15 amino acids. Trimming took 4 bases from V and 2 from J, leaving 16 bases between them. The CDR3 here is CAWTRARAFTDTQYF. The CDR3 nucleotides read TGTGCCTGGACTCGAGCGAGGGCCTTCACAGATACGCAGTATTTT.

This clone was observed a few times. The chain recombines TRBV7-9 with TRBJ2-7; 8 nucleotides line up with TRBD2. This CDR3 comprises 16 residues. The trim removed 1 base at V and 0 bases at J, leaving 5 bases unmatched. The germline gives CDR1 SEHNR, CDR2 FQNEAQ (reference sequence). The CDR3 DNA reads TGTGCCAGCAGCTTAGGGGCTAGCGGGCACTCCTACGAGCAGTACTTC. Its translation: CASSLGASGHSYEQYF.

This chain links TRBV18 with TRBJ1-1; D gene ambiguous. V shed 3 bases and J shed 1 base, with 9 bases lying between them. Germline lookup yields CDR1 KGHSH and CDR2 LQKENI. The CDR3 loop spans 14 amino acids. CDR3 nucleotide sequence: TGTGCCAGCTCACCCCCTTCCTCGAACACTGAAGCTTTCTTT. It specifies CASSPPSSNTEAFF.

This clone was counted only a few times. Other DNA sequences in the sample encode the same CDR3. V usage is TRBV6-5 and J usage is TRBJ2-3; 11 bases match TRBD1. There are 14 residues in the CDR3. Per the germline V gene, CDR1 is MNHEY and CDR2 is SVGAGI. Losses at the gene ends were 6 bases for V and 4 bases for J; bases not matched to a gene: 3. This CDR3 reads CASSPGQGADTQYF. The CDR3 coding sequence is TGTGCCAGCAGCCCGGGACAGGGGGCAGATACGCAGTATTTT.

This clone has just a few counts. The chain combines TRBV19 with TRBJ2-6, with 14 bases aligning to TRBD2. The length of the CDR3 is 18 residues. V lost 6 bases, J lost 4 bases, and 8 bases stayed unmatched. CDR1 and CDR2 (germline): LNHDA, SQIVND (reference sequence). The CDR3, as DNA: TGTGCCAGTAGCCGCACGGGACTAGCGGGAGCCGGGGCCAACGTCCTGACTTTC. Protein product: CASSRTGLAGAGANVLTF. Full variable domain (remainder filled in from reference TRBV19 and TRBJ2-6): DGGITQSPKYLFRKEGQNVTLSCEQNLNHDAMYWYRQDPGQGLRLIYYSQIVNDFQKGDIAEGYSVSREKKESFPLTVTSAQKNPTAFYLCASSRTGLAGAGANVLTFGAGSRLTVL.

This clone has just a few counts. The rearrangement uses TRBV2 and TRBJ2-5, with 8 nucleotides matching TRBD1. The J call may be in error: the DNA end matches TRBJ2-7 better. This CDR3 comprises 13 residues. Germline V gives CDR1 SNHLY, CDR2 FYNNEI. The CDR3 protein is CASRMDRAHEQYF. DNA of the CDR3: TGTGCCAGCAGGATGGACAGGGCGCACGAGCAGTACTTC.

This clone was counted between two and nine times. The chain is built from TRBV28 and TRBJ1-2, with D uncertain. This CDR3 is 12 amino acids long. V shed 2 bases and J shed 7 bases, with 8 bases lying between them. CDR1 and CDR2 from the germline V gene are MDHEN and SYDVKM. The CDR3 spells CASSLSPGGYTF. In DNA form, the CDR3 reads TGTGCCAGCAGTTTAAGTCCAGGTGGCTACACCTTC.

This clone has a handful of counts. This chain uses TRBV29-1 with TRBJ2-7, with TRBD2 identical over 9 bases. Trimming cost V 5 bases and J 4 bases; bases outside gene matches: 9. The germline CDR1 and CDR2 sequences are SQVTM and ANQGSEA. CDR3 length: 14 amino acids. This chain's CDR3 is CSVSSGRWKYEQYF. The CDR3 region has the DNA TGCAGCGTTAGTAGCGGGAGATGGAAATACGAGCAGTACTTC.

There are a few counts of this clone. The chain is built from TRBV7-2 and TRBJ2-5; D is unclear. CDR1 and CDR2 from the germline V gene are SGHTA and FQGNSA. Trimming stripped 0 bases from V and 5 bases from J, with 10 bases between. This CDR3 is built from 14 residues. The chain's CDR3 is CASSLAPTLETQYF. The DNA for the CDR3 is TGTGCCAGCAGCTTAGCCCCAACTCTTGAGACCCAGTACTTC.

V and J are TRBV11-1 and TRBJ2-7, with 8 bases that match TRBD2. V shed 5 bases and J 3 bases; nucleotides not matched to a gene: 9. Germline lookup yields CDR1 SGHAT and CDR2 FQDESV (reference sequence). This CDR3 has 15 residues. CDR3 nucleotides: TGTGCCAGCAGCGAGAGGACTAGCTCCGACTACGAGCAGTACTTC. Amino acids: CASSERTSSDYEQYF. Full variable domain (outside the CDR3, taken from reference TRBV11-1 and TRBJ2-7): EAEVAQSPRYKITEKSQAVAFWCDPISGHATLYWYRQILGQGPELLVQFQDESVVDDSQLPKDRFSAERLKGVDSTLKIQPAELGDSAMYLCASSERTSSDYEQYFGPGTRLTVT.

This clone has just a few counts. The V gene is TRBV19, the J gene TRBJ1-1; 7 positions agree with TRBD1. The CDR3 runs to 15 residues. CDR1 is LNHDA and CDR2 is SQIVND in the germline V gene (reference sequence). V lost 2 bases and J lost 1; bases outside the gene matches: 4. The CDR3 DNA sequence: TGTGCCAGTAGTATATCCACAGGGGAGAACACTGAAGCTTTCTTT. Its translation: CASSISTGENTEAFF.

This chain links TRBV5-1 with TRBJ1-6; TRBD1 aligns across 7 bases. This CDR3 has 14 amino acids. V shed 4 bases, J shed 7 bases, and the junction held 5 bases outside the gene matches. Germline V gives CDR1 SGHRS, CDR2 YFSETQ. The CDR3 DNA is TGCGCCAGCAGCGCCGGGACAGTCAATTCACCCCTCCACTTT. Protein: CASSAGTVNSPLHF.

The chain uses TRBV18 and TRBJ2-7; possibly TRBD2 for D (6 bases). The CDR3 is made up of 13 amino acids. V dropped 3 bases and J dropped 5 bases, with 11 bases sitting between them. The germline V gene encodes CDR1 KGHSH and CDR2 LQKENI. CDR3 protein: CASSPNGGNEQYF. CDR3 coding DNA: TGTGCCAGCTCACCCAACGGAGGGAACGAGCAGTACTTC.

Ten or more counts support this clone. The chain has TRBV30 and TRBJ2-5, with D tentatively TRBD1 (6 bases). The CDR3 length is 13 residues. Germline V gene sequence: CDR1 GTSNPN, CDR2 SVGIG (reference sequence). The CDR3 loop reads CAYTHRDPETQYF. The CDR3 DNA sequence: TGTGCGTACACCCACAGGGACCCAGAGACCCAGTACTTC.

This clone was seen a handful of times. The genes are TRBV7-9 and TRBJ1-2, with D possibly being TRBD1 (6 bases). Trimming took off 3 bases at V and 4 bases at J, with 12 bases between the two ends. Germline V lookup: CDR1 SEHNR, CDR2 FQNEAQ (reference sequence). This CDR3 spans 14 amino acids. CDR3 bases: TGTGCCAGCAGCTTCTTCCAGGGGTCCTATGGCTACACCTTC. Encoded protein: CASSFFQGSYGYTF.

This clone was recorded a few times. This chain uses TRBV7-2 with TRBJ1-1; D may be TRBD1 (5 bases). Deletions cut 7 bases from V and 1 base from J, with 10 bases between. CDR3 length: 13 amino acids. From germline, CDR1 is SGHTA and CDR2 FQGNSA. Here the CDR3 DNA reads TGTGCCAGCAACCGAGACAGGAACACTGAAGCTTTCTTT. Amino acid sequence: CASNRDRNTEAFF.

The chain recombines TRBV4-2 with TRBJ2-7; 9 positions match TRBD1. V shed 1 base, J shed 5 bases, and the junction held 15 bases outside the gene matches. CDR1 is LGHNA and CDR2 is YNFKEQ in the germline V gene. This CDR3 has 18 residues. The CDR3: CASSQVQSGQGNVHEQYF. The CDR3 nucleotides read TGTGCCAGCAGCCAAGTACAGAGCGGACAGGGGAATGTACACGAGCAGTACTTC.

This clone was observed a few times. This chain links TRBV28 with TRBJ2-7; 8 bases map to TRBD1. Germline V gives CDR1 MDHEN, CDR2 SYDVKM. The CDR3 length is 15 residues. V lost 5 bases, J lost 2 bases, and 8 bases stayed unmatched. The CDR3: CASSTGQGIAYEQYF. CDR3 DNA: TGTGCCAGCAGTACCGGACAGGGTATAGCCTACGAGCAGTACTTC.

There are a few counts of this clone. V and J are TRBV9 and TRBJ2-7, with 10 bases matching TRBD2. The germline gives CDR1 SGDLS, CDR2 YYNGEE. This CDR3 has 16 amino acids. Trimming took 0 bases from V and 3 from J; bases not matched to a gene: 6. The CDR3 nucleotides are TGTGCCAGCAGCGTAGCGTCTAGCGGGAGTTTCTACGAGCAGTACTTC. Translation gives CASSVASSGSFYEQYF. The complete variable domain, with remaining parts taken from reference TRBV9 and TRBJ2-7, reads DSGVTQTPKHLITATGQRVTLRCSPRSGDLSVYWYQQSLDQGLQFLIQYYNGEERAKGNILERFSAQQFPDLHSELNLSSLELGDSALYFCASSVASSGSFYEQYFGPGTRLTVT.

The chain recombines TRBV6-6 with TRBJ1-2; possible D gene TRBD1, 5 bases. V was pared by 4 bases and J by 5 bases, with 20 bases between. The CDR3 is made up of 16 amino acids. CDR1 and CDR2 (germline): MNHNY, SVGAGI (reference sequence). CDR3 region: CASSSMSGRGRYGYTF. The DNA of the CDR3 is TGTGCCAGCAGTTCAATGTCAGGGCGGGGGAGATATGGCTACACCTTC.

The chain has TRBV28 and TRBJ2-1, with 8 bases matching TRBD1. Germline CDR1 MDHEN, CDR2 SYDVKM. Trimming took 0 bases from V and 7 from J; bases not matched to a gene: 2. This CDR3 spans 14 amino acids. Written as DNA, the CDR3 is TGTGCCAGCAGTTTATGGCAGGGGGCAAATGAGCAGTTCTTC. Translated: CASSLWQGANEQFF. The full variable domain, rest sourced from reference TRBV28 and TRBJ2-1, is DVKVTQSSRYLVKRTGEKVFLECVQDMDHENMFWYRQDPGLGLRLIYFSYDVKMKEKGDIPEGYSVSREKKERFSLILESASTNQTSMYLCASSLWQGANEQFFGPGTRLTVL.

A single count supports this clone. The chain links TRBV7-3 to TRBJ2-2, with 11 bases that match TRBD1. Per germline, CDR1 SGHTA and CDR2 FQGTGA. CDR3 length: 16 residues. Losses at the gene ends were 4 bases for V and 5 bases for J; bases not matched to a gene: 6. The CDR3 is CASSSGQGASTGELFF. In DNA, the CDR3 is TGTGCCAGCAGCTCCGGACAGGGGGCGTCGACCGGGGAGCTGTTTTTT.

The rearrangement uses TRBV4-3 and TRBJ2-1, with 16 bases lining up with TRBD2. Germline loops: CDR1 LGHNA, CDR2 YSLEER. After removal of 0 bases from V and 7 bases from J, the junction contained 6 bases not matched to a gene. This CDR3 contains 18 residues. The CDR3, as DNA: TGCGCCAGCAGCCAAGATGGGACTAGCGGGAGGGCTCGGAATGAGCAGTTCTTC. This codes for CASSQDGTSGRARNEQFF.

This clone has only a few counts. This sequence joins TRBV4-3 and TRBJ1-5; perhaps TRBD1 as D (5 bases). This CDR3 has 13 residues. Germline V gene sequence: CDR1 LGHNA, CDR2 YSLEER. Trimming shortened V by 4 bases and J by 5 bases, and 9 bases separated the two germline ends. CDR3: CASSPGGDQPQHF. The CDR3 region has the DNA TGCGCCAGCAGCCCGGGGGGGGATCAGCCCCAGCATTTT.

This clone was picked up a small number of times. The chain carries TRBV9 and TRBJ2-7, with a possible D match to TRBD1 (6 bases). V shed 0 bases and J shed 6 bases, with 13 bases lying between them. Per the germline V gene, CDR1 is SGDLS and CDR2 is YYNGEE. The length of the CDR3 is 14 residues. CDR3 loop: CASSVAGRGGEQYF. CDR3 DNA: TGTGCCAGCAGCGTAGCGGGCAGGGGTGGCGAGCAGTACTTC.

This clone has more than one count but fewer than ten. This rearrangement joins TRBV19 to TRBJ2-2; TRBD1 might be the D (6 bases). The germline V gene encodes CDR1 LNHDA and CDR2 SQIVND (reference sequence). Trimming left V 3 bases short and J 6 bases short, with 11 bases between. The CDR3 consists of 14 residues. The CDR3 sequence: CASSILRGSGELFF. The CDR3 region has the DNA TGTGCCAGTAGTATCCTTAGGGGGTCCGGGGAGCTGTTTTTT.

A single count supports this clone. The V gene is TRBV18, the J gene TRBJ2-7, with 7 bases lining up with TRBD1. CDR3 length: 13 residues. Trimming cost V 5 bases and J 7 bases; bases outside gene matches: 8. The germline V gene has CDR1 KGHSH and CDR2 LQKENI. The CDR3 sequence: CASSTSGGREQYF. The CDR3 nucleotides read TGTGCCAGCTCAACCTCAGGGGGTAGGGAGCAGTACTTC.